These T cell receptor beta chains were read from a single sample in a study of beta chain features in type 1 diabetes. The protocol was immunoSEQ multiplex PCR, while the TCRdb copy is restricted to in-frame clones and leaves out a portion. This sample yields approximately 15,000 clones, of which roughly 69% are seen a single time; about 2.6% belongs to the top ten. Sequencing input: Tregs from blood. These receptors came from a man aged 25 to 40 with type 1 diabetes. The CDR3 runs from the conserved cysteine through the conserved F or W. Each record gives: D gene, V gene, CDR3 length, CDR3 protein. A D gene is named only where the DNA matches it firmly.

d_gene: TRBD1; v_gene: TRBV5-1; len: 14; CDR3aa: CASSSEGQGEKLFF
d_gene: -; v_gene: TRBV2; len: 13; CDR3aa: CASSRGVYSPLHF
d_gene: -; v_gene: TRBV27; len: 13; CDR3aa: CASGFSAVSPLHF
d_gene: TRBD1; v_gene: TRBV5-1; len: 13; CDR3aa: CASSPGTGYGYTF
d_gene: -; v_gene: TRBV18; len: 13; CDR3aa: CASSPRGKETQYF
d_gene: -; v_gene: TRBV5-4; len: 13; CDR3aa: CASSLGQRDTQYF
d_gene: -; v_gene: TRBV10-1; len: 13; CDR3aa: CASSEQVTGELFF
d_gene: -; v_gene: TRBV10-3; len: 15; CDR3aa: CAISGTGKVTDTQYF
d_gene: -; v_gene: TRBV2; len: 14; CDR3aa: CASIEERAGREQYF
d_gene: -; v_gene: TRBV5-1; len: 13; CDR3aa: CASRGGVNTEAFF